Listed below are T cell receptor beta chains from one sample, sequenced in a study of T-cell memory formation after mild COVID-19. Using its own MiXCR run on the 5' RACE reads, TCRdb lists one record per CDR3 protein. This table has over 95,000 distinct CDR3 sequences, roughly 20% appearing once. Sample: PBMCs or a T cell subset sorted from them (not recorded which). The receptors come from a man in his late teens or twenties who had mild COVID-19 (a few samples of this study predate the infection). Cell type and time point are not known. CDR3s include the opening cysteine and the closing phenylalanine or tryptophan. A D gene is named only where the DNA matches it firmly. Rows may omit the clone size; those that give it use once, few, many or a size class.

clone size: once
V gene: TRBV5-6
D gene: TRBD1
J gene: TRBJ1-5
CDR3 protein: CASSFWTGSQPQHF
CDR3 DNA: TGTGCCAGCAGCTTCTGGACAGGGAGTCAGCCCCAGCATTTT

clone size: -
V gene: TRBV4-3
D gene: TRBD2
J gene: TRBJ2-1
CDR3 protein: CASSQDPAGGFTEQFF
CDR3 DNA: TGCGCCAGCAGCCAAGATCCAGCGGGGGGTTTTACTGAGCAGTTCTTC

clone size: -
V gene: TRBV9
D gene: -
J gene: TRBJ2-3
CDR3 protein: CASSSKADTQYF
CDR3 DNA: TGTGCCAGCAGCTCCAAAGCTGATACGCAGTATTTT

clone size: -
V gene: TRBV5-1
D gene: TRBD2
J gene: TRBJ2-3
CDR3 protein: CASSFPVSGEATDTQYF
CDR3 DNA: TGCGCCAGCAGCTTCCCCGTTAGCGGGGAAGCCACAGATACGCAGTATTTT

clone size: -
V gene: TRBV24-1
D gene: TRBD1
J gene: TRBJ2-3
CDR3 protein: CATSDLWTGGDWDTQYF
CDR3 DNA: TGTGCCACCAGTGATCTATGGACAGGGGGCGATTGGGATACGCAGTATTTT

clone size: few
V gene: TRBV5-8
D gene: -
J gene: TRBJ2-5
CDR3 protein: CASSPVSNQETQYF
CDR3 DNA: TGTGCCAGCAGCCCCGTGTCTAACCAAGAGACCCAGTACTTC

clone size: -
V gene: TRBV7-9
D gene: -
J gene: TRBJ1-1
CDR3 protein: CADRESNTEAFF
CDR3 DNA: TGTGCCGATCGAGAGAGTAACACTGAAGCTTTCTTT

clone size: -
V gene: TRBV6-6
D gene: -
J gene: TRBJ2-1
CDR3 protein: CASSLRGVSSYNEQFF
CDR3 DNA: TGTGCCAGCAGTTTGAGGGGCGTCAGCTCCTACAATGAGCAGTTCTTC

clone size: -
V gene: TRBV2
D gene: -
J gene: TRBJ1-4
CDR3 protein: CASSDEGGDEKLFF
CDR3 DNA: TGTGCCAGCAGTGACGAGGGCGGAGACGAAAAACTGTTTTTT

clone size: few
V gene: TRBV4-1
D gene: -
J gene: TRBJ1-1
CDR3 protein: CASSHLPGRGTEAFF
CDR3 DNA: TGCGCCAGCAGCCACCTGCCAGGGAGGGGAACTGAAGCTTTCTTT

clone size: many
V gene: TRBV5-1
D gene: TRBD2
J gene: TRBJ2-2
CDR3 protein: CASSRSGGLWTGELFF
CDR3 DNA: TGCGCCAGCAGCCGAAGCGGGGGGCTCTGGACCGGGGAGCTGTTTTTT

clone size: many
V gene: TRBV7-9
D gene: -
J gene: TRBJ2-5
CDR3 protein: CASSFREETQYF
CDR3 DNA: TGTGCCAGCAGCTTCAGGGAAGAGACCCAGTACTTC

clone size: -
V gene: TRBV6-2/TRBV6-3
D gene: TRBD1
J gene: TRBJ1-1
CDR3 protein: CASSYPGQGTTEAFF
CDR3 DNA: TGTGCCAGCAGTTACCCTGGACAGGGTACGACTGAAGCTTTCTTT

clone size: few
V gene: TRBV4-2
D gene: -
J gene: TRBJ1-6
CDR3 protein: CASSQEDGSTQSPLHF
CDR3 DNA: TGTGCCAGCAGCCAAGAGGACGGGTCGACCCAGTCACCCCTCCACTTT

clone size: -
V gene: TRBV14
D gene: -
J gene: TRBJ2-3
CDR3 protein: CASSQEDRDFPDTQYF
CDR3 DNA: TGTGCCAGCAGCCAAGAAGATCGGGACTTCCCAGATACGCAGTATTTT

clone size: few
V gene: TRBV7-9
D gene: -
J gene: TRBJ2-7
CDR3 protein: CASSLDREQYF
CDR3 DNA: TGTGCCAGCAGCTTAGACCGCGAGCAGTACTTC

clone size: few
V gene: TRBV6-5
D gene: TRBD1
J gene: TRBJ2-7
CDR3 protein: CASSPDRGGDEQYF
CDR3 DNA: TGTGCCAGCAGTCCGGACAGGGGCGGCGACGAGCAGTACTTC

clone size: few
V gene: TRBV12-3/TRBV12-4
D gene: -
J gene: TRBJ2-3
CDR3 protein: CASRTGEGADTQYF
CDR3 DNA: TGTGCCAGCAGAACAGGGGAGGGGGCAGATACGCAGTATTTT

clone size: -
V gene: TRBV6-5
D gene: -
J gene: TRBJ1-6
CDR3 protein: CASSSKWGPSPLHF
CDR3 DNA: TGTGCCAGCAGCTCCAAATGGGGGCCGTCACCCCTCCACTTT

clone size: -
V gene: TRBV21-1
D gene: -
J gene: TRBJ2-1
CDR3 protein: CASSPRQGGNEQFF
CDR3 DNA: TGTGCCAGCAGCCCCCGGCAGGGCGGCAATGAGCAGTTCTTC

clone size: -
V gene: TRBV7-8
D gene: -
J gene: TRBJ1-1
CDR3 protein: CASSLIRGSETIDTEAFF
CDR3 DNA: TGTGCCAGCAGCTTAATTCGGGGGAGCGAAACCATAGACACTGAAGCTTTCTTT

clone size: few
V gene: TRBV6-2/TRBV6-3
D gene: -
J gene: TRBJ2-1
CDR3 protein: CASTRWGSYNEQFF
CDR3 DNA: TGTGCCAGCACAAGGTGGGGGTCTTACAATGAGCAGTTCTTC

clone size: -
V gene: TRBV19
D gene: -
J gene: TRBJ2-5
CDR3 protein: CASSLGGTQYF
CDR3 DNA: TGTGCCAGTAGTTTGGGAGGGACCCAGTACTTC

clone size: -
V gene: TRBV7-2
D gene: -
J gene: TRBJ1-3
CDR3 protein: CASSLASLFSSTIYF
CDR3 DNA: TGTGCCAGCAGCTTAGCCAGCCTTTTCTCGTCGACCATATATTTT

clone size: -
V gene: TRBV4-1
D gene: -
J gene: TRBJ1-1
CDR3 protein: CASSQDIMRMNTEAFF
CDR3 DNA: TGCGCCAGCAGCCAAGATATTATGAGGATGAACACTGAAGCTTTCTTT

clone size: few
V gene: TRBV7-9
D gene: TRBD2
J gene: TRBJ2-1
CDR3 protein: CASPPPTSSEQFF
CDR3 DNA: TGTGCCAGCCCCCCCCCGACTAGCAGTGAGCAGTTCTTC

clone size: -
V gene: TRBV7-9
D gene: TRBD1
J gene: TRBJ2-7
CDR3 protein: CASSSGQVLIDEQYF
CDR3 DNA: TGTGCCAGCAGCTCGGGACAGGTTCTTATCGACGAGCAGTACTTC

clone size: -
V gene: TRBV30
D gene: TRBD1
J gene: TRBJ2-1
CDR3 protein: CAWGDQRQGEFF
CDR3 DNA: TGTGCCTGGGGGGATCAGAGACAGGGAGAGTTCTTC

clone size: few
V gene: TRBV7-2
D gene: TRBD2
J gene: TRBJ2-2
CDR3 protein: CASSVTSGGAGELFF
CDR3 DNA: TGTGCCAGCAGCGTCACTAGCGGGGGGGCCGGGGAGCTGTTTTTT

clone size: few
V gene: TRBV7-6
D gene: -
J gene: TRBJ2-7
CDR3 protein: CASSLGGQRYEQYF
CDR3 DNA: TGTGCCAGCAGCTTAGGAGGACAGCGTTACGAGCAGTACTTC

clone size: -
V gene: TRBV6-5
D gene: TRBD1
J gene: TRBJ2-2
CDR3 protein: CASSLGTGGFHGLFF
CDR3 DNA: TGTGCCAGCAGTTTAGGGACAGGGGGTTTTCACGGGCTGTTTTTT

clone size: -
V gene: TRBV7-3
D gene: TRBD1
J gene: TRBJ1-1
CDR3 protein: CASSLSGAGGVTEAFF
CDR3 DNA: TGTGCCAGCAGCTTAAGCGGCGCAGGGGGCGTCACTGAAGCTTTCTTT

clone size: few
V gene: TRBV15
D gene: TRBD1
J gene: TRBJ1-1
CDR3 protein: CATSRDFPTGDMNTEAFF
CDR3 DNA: TGTGCCACCAGCAGAGACTTTCCGACAGGGGACATGAACACTGAAGCTTTCTTT

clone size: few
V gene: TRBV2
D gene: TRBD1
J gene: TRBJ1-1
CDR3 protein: CASRQGAEAFF
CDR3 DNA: TGTGCCAGCAGACAGGGGGCTGAAGCTTTCTTT

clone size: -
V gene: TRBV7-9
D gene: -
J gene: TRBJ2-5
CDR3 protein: CASGPDWQETQYF
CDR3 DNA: TGTGCCAGCGGCCCGGACTGGCAAGAGACCCAGTACTTC

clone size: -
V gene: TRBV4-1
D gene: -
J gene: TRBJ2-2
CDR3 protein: CASSQVLQGAGELFF
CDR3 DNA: TGCGCCAGCAGCCAAGTCCTTCAAGGGGCCGGGGAGCTGTTTTTT

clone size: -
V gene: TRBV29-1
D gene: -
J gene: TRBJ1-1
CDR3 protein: CSVEKGAEAFF
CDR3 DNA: TGCAGCGTTGAGAAGGGGGCTGAAGCTTTCTTT

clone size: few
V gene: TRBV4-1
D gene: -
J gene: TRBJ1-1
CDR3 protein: CASSHGGVLMNTEAFF
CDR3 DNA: TGCGCCAGCAGCCACGGAGGAGTGCTGATGAACACTGAAGCTTTCTTT

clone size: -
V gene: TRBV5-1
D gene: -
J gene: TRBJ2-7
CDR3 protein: CASSDPGHHEQYF
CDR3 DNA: TGCGCCAGCAGCGATCCGGGACACCACGAGCAGTACTTC

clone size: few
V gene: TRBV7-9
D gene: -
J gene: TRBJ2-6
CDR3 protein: CASRYSQGSGANVLTF
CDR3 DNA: TGTGCCAGCAGGTATTCCCAGGGTTCTGGGGCCAACGTCCTGACTTTC

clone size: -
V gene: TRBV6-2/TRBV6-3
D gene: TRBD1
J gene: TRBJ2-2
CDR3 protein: CATQRDSYTGELFF
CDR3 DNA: TGTGCCACCCAAAGGGACAGCTACACCGGGGAGCTGTTTTTT

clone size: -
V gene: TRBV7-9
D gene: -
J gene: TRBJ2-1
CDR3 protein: CASSFEGEQFF
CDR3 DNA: TGTGCCAGCAGCTTTGAGGGTGAGCAGTTCTTC

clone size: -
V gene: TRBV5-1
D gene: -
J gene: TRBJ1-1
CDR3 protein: CASSQNGGTEAFF
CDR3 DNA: TGCGCCAGCAGCCAGAATGGGGGAACTGAAGCTTTCTTT

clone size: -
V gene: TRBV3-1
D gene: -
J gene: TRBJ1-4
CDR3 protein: CASSLEGRGDEKLFF
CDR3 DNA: TGTGCCAGCAGCCTCGAGGGTAGAGGGGACGAAAAACTGTTTTTT

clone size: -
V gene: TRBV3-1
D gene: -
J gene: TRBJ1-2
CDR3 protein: CASSQVPGTLTWGYGYTF
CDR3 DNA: TGTGCCAGCAGCCAAGTCCCTGGGACTCTCACGTGGGGCTATGGCTACACCTTC